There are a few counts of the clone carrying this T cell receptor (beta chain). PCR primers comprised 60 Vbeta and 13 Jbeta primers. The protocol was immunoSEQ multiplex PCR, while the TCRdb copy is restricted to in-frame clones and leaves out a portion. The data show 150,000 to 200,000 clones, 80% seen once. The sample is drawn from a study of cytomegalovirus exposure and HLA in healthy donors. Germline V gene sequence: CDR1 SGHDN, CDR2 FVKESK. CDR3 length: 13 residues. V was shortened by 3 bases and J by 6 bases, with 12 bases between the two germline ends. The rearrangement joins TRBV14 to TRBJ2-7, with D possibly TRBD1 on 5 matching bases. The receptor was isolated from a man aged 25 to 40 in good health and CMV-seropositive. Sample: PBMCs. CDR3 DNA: TGTGCCAGCAGCCACCGACAGTTGGGCGAGCAGTACTTC. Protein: CASSHRQLGEQYF.